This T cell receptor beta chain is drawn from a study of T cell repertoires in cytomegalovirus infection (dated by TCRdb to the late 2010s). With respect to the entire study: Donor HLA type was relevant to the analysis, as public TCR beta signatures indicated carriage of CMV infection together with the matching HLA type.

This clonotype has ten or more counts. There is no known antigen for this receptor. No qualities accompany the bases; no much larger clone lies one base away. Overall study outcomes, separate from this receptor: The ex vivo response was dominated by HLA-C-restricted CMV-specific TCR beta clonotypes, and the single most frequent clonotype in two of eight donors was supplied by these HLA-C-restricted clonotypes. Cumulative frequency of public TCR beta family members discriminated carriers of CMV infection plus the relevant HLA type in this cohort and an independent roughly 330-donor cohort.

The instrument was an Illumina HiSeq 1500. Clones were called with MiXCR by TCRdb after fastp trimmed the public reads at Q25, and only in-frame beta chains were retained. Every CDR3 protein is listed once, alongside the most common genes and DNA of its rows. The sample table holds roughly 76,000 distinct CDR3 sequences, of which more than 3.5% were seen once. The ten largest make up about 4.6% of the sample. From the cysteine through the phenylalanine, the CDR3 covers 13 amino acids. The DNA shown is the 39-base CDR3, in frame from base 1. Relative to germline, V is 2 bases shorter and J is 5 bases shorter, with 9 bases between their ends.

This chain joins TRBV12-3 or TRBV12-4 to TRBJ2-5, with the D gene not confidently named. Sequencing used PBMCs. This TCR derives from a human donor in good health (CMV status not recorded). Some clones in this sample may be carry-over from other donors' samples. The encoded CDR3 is CASSLMTGETQYF. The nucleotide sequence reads TGTGCCAGCAGTTTAATGACCGGGGAGACCCAGTACTTC.